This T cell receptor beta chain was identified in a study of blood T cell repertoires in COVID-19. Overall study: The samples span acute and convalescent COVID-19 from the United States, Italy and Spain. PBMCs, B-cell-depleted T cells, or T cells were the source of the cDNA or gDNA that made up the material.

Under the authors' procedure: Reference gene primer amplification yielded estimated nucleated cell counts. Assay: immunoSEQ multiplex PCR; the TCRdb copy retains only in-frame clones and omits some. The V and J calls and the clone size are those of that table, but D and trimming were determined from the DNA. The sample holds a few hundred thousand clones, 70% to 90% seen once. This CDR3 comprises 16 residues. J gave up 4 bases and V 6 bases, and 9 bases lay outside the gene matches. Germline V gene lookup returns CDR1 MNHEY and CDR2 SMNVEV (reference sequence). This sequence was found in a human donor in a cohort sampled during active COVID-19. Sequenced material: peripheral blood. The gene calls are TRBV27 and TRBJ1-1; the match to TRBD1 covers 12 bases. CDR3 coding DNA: TGTGCCAGCAGCCCCGGGACAGGGGGCTTGGGCACTGAAGCTTTCTTT. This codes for CASSPGTGGLGTEAFF.